This T cell receptor (beta chain) comes out of a study of blood T cells in healthy people across ages. Study outcomes and limitations: Unsorted PBMC material precluded a definitive naive versus antigen-experienced comparison.

Notes on this clonotype: The antigen remains unidentified.

The authors ran a second PCR of about 6 to 11 cycles using a sample-barcoded 5' primer and a J-beta primer mix. Each CDR3 protein is one row after TCRdb ran MiXCR on the 5' RACE reads. The repertoire holds 910,000 or so distinct CDR3 sequences, with 51% as singletons. CDR3 size: 15 residues. Trimming pared 0 bases from V and 5 bases from J, leaving 17 bases between. CDR1 DFQATT and CDR2 SNEGSKA come from the germline V gene (reference sequence). The rearrangement uses TRBV20-1 and TRBJ2-7; D uncertain. The sequence was collected from a woman in her sixties in good health. The sample was blood. The CDR3: CSARDPQLTLDEQYF. The DNA of the CDR3 is TGCAGTGCTAGAGATCCACAGCTAACTTTGGACGAGCAGTACTTC.